Sequencing of this TCR beta chain was carried out in a study of cytomegalovirus exposure and HLA in healthy donors. General observations from the study: Analyzed later, association rates of TCRs varied across HLA loci, with DRB1 most and HLA-C fewest. A later analysis by the authors found several of the most significant clusters apparently linked to common viral pathogens.

This CDR3 is 17 amino acids long. Trimming stripped 0 bases from V and 0 bases from J, with 13 bases between. Germline V gene lookup returns CDR1 SGHDT and CDR2 YYEEEE. Primers for the PCR totalled 60 Vbeta and 13 Jbeta. Here immunoSEQ multiplex PCR was the method, and the copy in TCRdb shows in-frame clones only, minus some. The sample records roughly 150,000 clones, approximately 83% being singletons. This clone was detected a few times. Its target is unknown. The clonotype originates from a boy aged 2 to 9 in good health and CMV-seronegative. The chain employs TRBV5-6 and TRBJ2-1, with no clear D. The specimen sequenced was PBMCs. CDR3 DNA: TGTGCCAGCAGCTTGGAGTTGGGCAGCTACTCCTACAATGAGCAGTTCTTC. Translated, it gives CASSLELGSYSYNEQFF.